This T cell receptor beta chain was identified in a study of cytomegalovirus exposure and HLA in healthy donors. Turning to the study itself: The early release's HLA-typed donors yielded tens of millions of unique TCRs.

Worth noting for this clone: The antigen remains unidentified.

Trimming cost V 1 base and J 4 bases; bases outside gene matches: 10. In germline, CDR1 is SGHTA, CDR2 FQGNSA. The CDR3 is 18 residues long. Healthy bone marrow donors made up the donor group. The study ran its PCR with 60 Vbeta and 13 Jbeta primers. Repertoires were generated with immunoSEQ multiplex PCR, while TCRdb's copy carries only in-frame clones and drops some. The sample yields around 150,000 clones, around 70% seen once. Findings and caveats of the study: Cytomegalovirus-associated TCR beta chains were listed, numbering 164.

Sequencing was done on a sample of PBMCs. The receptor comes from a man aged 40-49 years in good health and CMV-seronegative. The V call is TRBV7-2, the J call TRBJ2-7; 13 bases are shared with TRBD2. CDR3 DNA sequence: TGTGCCAGCAGCTTAGATGGGACTAGCGGGACCCGAGTTTACGAGCAGTACTTC. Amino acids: CASSLDGTSGTRVYEQYF.